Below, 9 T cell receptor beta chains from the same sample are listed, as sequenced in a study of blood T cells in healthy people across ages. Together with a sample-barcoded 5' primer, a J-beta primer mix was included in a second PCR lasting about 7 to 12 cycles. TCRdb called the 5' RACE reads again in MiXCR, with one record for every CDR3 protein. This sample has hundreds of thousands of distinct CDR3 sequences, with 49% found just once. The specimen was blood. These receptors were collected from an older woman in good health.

The CDR3, as DNA: TGTGCCAGCAGTTTAGTCCTACTAGCGGGAGCGTACTTC. Its translation: CASSLVLLAGAYF. This chain connects TRBV12-3 or TRBV12-4 to TRBJ2-5, with 11 bases identical to TRBD2. This CDR3 spans 13 amino acids. The V and J ends lost 1 base and 13 bases, in that order; junction bases with no gene match: 5.

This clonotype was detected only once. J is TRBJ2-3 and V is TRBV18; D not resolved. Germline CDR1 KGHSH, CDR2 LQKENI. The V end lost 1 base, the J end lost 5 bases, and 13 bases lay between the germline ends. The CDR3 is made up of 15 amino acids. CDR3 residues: CASSPRLGWGDTQYF. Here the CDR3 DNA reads TGTGCCAGCTCACCACGTCTGGGCTGGGGAGATACGCAGTATTTT.

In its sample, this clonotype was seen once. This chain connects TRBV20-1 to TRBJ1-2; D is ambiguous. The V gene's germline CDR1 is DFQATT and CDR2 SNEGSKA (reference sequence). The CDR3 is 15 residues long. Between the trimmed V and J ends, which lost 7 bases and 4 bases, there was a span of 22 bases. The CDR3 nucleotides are TGCAGTGTTCAACCGGCGGGCAGTACTTTCTATGGCTACACCTTC. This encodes CSVQPAGSTFYGYTF.

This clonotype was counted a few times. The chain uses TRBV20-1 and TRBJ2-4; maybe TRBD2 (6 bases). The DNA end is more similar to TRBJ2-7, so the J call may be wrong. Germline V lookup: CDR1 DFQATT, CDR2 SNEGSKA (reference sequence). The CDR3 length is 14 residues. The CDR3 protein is CSARVGEQEGEQYF. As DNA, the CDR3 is TGCAGTGCTAGAGTAGGGGAGCAGGAGGGCGAGCAGTACTTC.

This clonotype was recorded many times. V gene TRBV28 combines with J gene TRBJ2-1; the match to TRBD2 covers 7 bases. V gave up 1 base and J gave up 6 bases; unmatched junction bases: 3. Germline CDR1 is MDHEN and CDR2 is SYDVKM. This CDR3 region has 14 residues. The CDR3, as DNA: TGTGCCAGCAGTTTATCGTGGGGGGGCAATGAGCAGTTCTTC. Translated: CASSLSWGGNEQFF.

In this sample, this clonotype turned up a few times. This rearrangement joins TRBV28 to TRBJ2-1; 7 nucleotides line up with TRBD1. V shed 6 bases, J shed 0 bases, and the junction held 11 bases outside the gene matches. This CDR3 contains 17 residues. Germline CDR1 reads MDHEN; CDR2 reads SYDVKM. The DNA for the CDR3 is TGTGCCAGCAGCTACTTAGGGGGCGTCAGCTCCTACAATGAGCAGTTCTTC. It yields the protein CASSYLGGVSSYNEQFF.

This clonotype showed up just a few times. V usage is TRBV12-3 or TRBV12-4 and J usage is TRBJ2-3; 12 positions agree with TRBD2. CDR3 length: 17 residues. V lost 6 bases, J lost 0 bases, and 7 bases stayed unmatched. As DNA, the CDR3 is TGTGCCAGCAGCCCACGACTAGCGGGAGCCAGCACAGATACGCAGTATTTT. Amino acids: CASSPRLAGASTDTQYF.

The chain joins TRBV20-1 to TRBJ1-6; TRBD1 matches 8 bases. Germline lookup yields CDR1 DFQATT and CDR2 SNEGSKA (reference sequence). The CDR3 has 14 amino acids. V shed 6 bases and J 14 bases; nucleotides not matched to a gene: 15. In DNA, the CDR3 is TGCAGTGCCGGGACAGGTATATCCTCCGGCGCCCTCCACTTT. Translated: CSAGTGISSGALHF.

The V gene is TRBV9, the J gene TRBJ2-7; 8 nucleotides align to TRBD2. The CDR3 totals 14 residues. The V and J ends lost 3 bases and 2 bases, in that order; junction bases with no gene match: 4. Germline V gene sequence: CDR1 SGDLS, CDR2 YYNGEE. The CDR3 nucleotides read TGTGCCAGCAGCGAAACTAGCGGTCCCTACGAGCAGTACTTC. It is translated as CASSETSGPYEQYF.